This paragraph covers one T cell receptor (beta chain) sequence. The target antigen is unknown. This sample is drawn from a study of cytomegalovirus exposure and HLA in healthy donors. Study-wide results and limits: About 150 TCR beta chains were listed as cytomegalovirus-associated. TRBV6-2, TRBV6-3 and some other V segments were excluded as indistinguishable. Per a prior analysis, the majority of TCR beta V segments were productive roughly 90% or roughly 30% of the time.

Unmatched junction bases numbered 11, after V lost 5 bases and J lost 6 bases. Germline V gene sequence: CDR1 MGHRA, CDR2 YSYEKL. The CDR3 loop spans 17 amino acids. The primer mix had 60 Vbeta and 13 Jbeta primers. The method was immunoSEQ multiplex PCR; TCRdb's version includes in-frame clones alone and lacks a portion of them. The table records 120,000 or so clones, roughly 80% of them present only once. This sequence joins TRBV4-1 and TRBJ2-3, with 13 bases aligning to TRBD2. The source of this sequence is a man aged 25 to 45 in good health and CMV-seronegative. The sample consisted of PBMCs. The CDR3 bases are TGCGCCAGCAGCTTACAACTAGCGGGAGGGGTAACGGATACGCAGTATTTT. This codes for CASSLQLAGGVTDTQYF.